Each of the 20 T cell receptor beta chains below was sequenced from the same sample in a study of PD-L1 blockade in urothelial cancer. Only in-frame clones appear in the TCRdb table, and some are missing; sequencing was by immunoSEQ multiplex PCR. Altogether more than 35,000 clones are present, 82% being singletons, with the ten largest covering approximately 3%. This sample comprised PBMCs, obtained around atezolizumab (anti-PD-L1) treatment. The receptors shown here come from a man in his 70s with urothelial cancer.

V and J are TRBV28 and TRBJ2-3; 9 nucleotides line up with TRBD1. CDR3 length: 15 amino acids. The V gene end was trimmed by 6 bases and the J gene end by 5 bases; junction bases not matched to a gene: 9. The germline gives CDR1 MDHEN, CDR2 SYDVKM. CDR3 bases: TGTGCCAGCAGCCCCGGGACAGGGCGGGTAGATACGCAGTATTTT. This translates into CASSPGTGRVDTQYF.

This sequence joins TRBV10-2 and TRBJ2-2; the D gene is possibly TRBD1 (6 bases). The CDR3 sequence is 18 residues long. The ends were cut back, 0 bases at V and 3 bases at J, with 17 bases in the middle. The V gene's germline CDR1 is WSHSY and CDR2 SAAADI. This chain's CDR3 is CASSESIAWDTDTGELFF. The CDR3 nucleotides read TGCGCCAGCAGTGAGTCGATCGCTTGGGACACTGACACCGGGGAGCTGTTTTTT.

V and J are TRBV29-1 and TRBJ2-7; the D gene is possibly TRBD2 (5 bases). V was trimmed by 3 bases and J by 6 bases, leaving 18 bases between them. Looked up from germline, CDR1 is SQVTM and CDR2 is ANQGSEA. CDR3 size: 14 residues. CDR3 nucleotide sequence: TGCAGCGTTGAGAGTTCGGCGGGTAAGGGCGAGCAGTACTTC. Translation: CSVESSAGKGEQYF.

The rearrangement uses TRBV9 and TRBJ1-2; TRBD1 matches at 9 bases. The germline V gene encodes CDR1 SGDLS and CDR2 YYNGEE. CDR3 length: 15 residues. J gave up 7 bases and V 1 base, and 8 bases lay outside the gene matches. Here the CDR3 DNA reads TGTGCCAGCAGCGTAAATAAGGGACAGGGAGGTGGCTACACCTTC. Protein sequence: CASSVNKGQGGGYTF.

The chain links TRBV10-2 to TRBJ2-1; 8 positions agree with TRBD2. The CDR3 length is 15 residues. The germline gives CDR1 WSHSY, CDR2 SAAADI. V lost 6 bases, J lost 0 bases, and 4 bases stayed unmatched. The CDR3 protein is CASRRAGGSYNEQFF. CDR3 bases: TGCGCCAGCAGGAGGGCGGGAGGCTCCTACAATGAGCAGTTCTTC.

The chain combines TRBV25-1 with TRBJ1-4; a weak D match, TRBD1 (5 bases). V lost 4 bases and J lost 3, with 18 bases in between. CDR1 is MGHDK, CDR2 SYGVNS, per germline. This CDR3 spans 17 amino acids. CDR3 amino acids: CASSAYVDSEANEKLFF. Written as DNA, the CDR3 is TGTGCCAGCAGTGCGTATGTTGACAGTGAGGCTAATGAAAAACTGTTTTTT.

The table lists this clone with a count of one. The chain recombines TRBV4-1 with TRBJ2-5; 13 nucleotides align to TRBD2. Looked up from germline, CDR1 is MGHRA and CDR2 is YSYEKL. V lost 4 bases to trimming and J lost 1 base; unmatched junction nucleotides: 3. The CDR3 spans 16 residues. The CDR3 protein is CASSLRLAGGQETQYF. The CDR3 nucleotides read TGCGCCAGCAGCCTCAGACTAGCGGGGGGCCAAGAGACCCAGTACTTC.

The chain employs TRBV5-6 and TRBJ2-1, with 9 bases matching TRBD2. V lost 3 bases, J lost 6 bases, and 16 bases stayed unmatched. Per germline, CDR1 SGHDT and CDR2 YYEEEE. The CDR3 extends over 18 amino acids. This CDR3 is CASSWRTTGAGGPNEQFF. CDR3 DNA sequence: TGTGCCAGCAGCTGGAGAACTACCGGGGCGGGAGGGCCCAATGAGCAGTTCTTC.

The CDR3: CASSTSGTGASNEQFF. For the CDR3, the DNA is TGTGCCAGCAGCACCTCCGGGACAGGGGCCTCCAATGAGCAGTTCTTC. The chain combines TRBV7-3 with TRBJ2-1; 10 nucleotides align to TRBD1. V was clipped by 5 bases and J by 6 bases; unmatched bases: 10. The CDR3 is made up of 16 amino acids. Germline CDR1 is SGHTA and CDR2 is FQGTGA.

The chain is built from TRBV27 and TRBJ1-4; D uncertain. This CDR3 region has 14 residues. From germline, CDR1 is MNHEY and CDR2 SMNVEV (reference sequence). The germline V and J ends were trimmed by 3 bases and 4 bases, with 9 bases remaining between them. The DNA of the CDR3 is TGTGCCAGCAGTTTGGGAGGGAATAATGAAAAACTGTTTTTT. Its protein is CASSLGGNNEKLFF.

This sequence joins TRBV27 and TRBJ1-2; perhaps TRBD1 as D (6 bases). Germline V gene data show CDR1 as MNHEY and CDR2 as SMNVEV (reference sequence). This CDR3 contains 16 residues. V was pared by 3 bases and J by 7 bases, with 21 bases between. CDR3 sequence (DNA): TGTGCCAGCAGTTTCAACAGGGAAAGCGGGAGGGGTGGCTACACCTTC. This gives the protein CASSFNRESGRGGYTF.

The genes are TRBV7-9 and TRBJ2-1, with TRBD2 identical over 7 bases. Trimming cost V 3 bases and J 7 bases; bases outside gene matches: 0. The CDR3 is 12 residues long. The germline V gene has CDR1 SEHNR and CDR2 FQNEAQ (reference sequence). The CDR3 DNA follows: TGTGCCAGCAGCTTTAGCGGGAATGAGCAGTTCTTC. It is translated as CASSFSGNEQFF.

The chain has TRBV19 and TRBJ2-5; TRBD2 matches 8 bases. Trimming at V came to 6 bases and at J to 5 bases, leaving 8 bases not matched to a gene. The CDR3 sequence is 14 residues long. Germline CDR1 LNHDA, CDR2 SQIVND (reference sequence). CDR3 sequence: CASSGGRRVETQYF. CDR3 bases: TGTGCCAGTAGCGGCGGGAGGAGGGTTGAGACCCAGTACTTC.

The chain uses TRBV25-1 and TRBJ2-1; D gene uncertain. The germline CDR1 and CDR2 sequences are MGHDK and SYGVNS. This CDR3 has 13 residues. V was cut by 4 bases and J by 8 bases, with 12 bases left in between. CDR3 amino acids: CASSAHGSDEQFF. In nucleotides, the CDR3 is TGTGCCAGCAGTGCCCACGGGTCAGATGAGCAGTTCTTC. Full variable domain (outside the CDR3, taken from reference TRBV25-1 and TRBJ2-1): EADIYQTPRYLVIGTGKKITLECSQTMGHDKMYWYQQDPGMELHLIHYSYGVNSTEKGDLSSESTVSRIRTEHFPLTLESARPSHTSQYLCASSAHGSDEQFFGPGTRLTVL.

A remark on this clone: Sequence at one end of the junction differs from germline and may be a read error. The V and J genes are TRBV13 and TRBJ1-1, with TRBD1 identical over 9 bases. The CDR3 is 17 residues long. Germline V gives CDR1 PRHDT, CDR2 FYEKMQ (reference sequence). CDR3 sequence reads: CASSLGRRDRENAEAFF. The CDR3 DNA follows: TGTGCCAGCAGCTTAGGCCGCCGGGACAGGGAGAACGCTGAAGCTTTCTTT.

The rearrangement links TRBV28 to TRBJ2-3, with 7 bases identical to TRBD2. V was clipped by 1 base and J by 0 bases; unmatched bases: 7. The CDR3 runs 17 residues. The V gene's germline CDR1 is MDHEN and CDR2 SYDVKM. The CDR3 is CASSLSGGRISTDTQYF. As DNA, the CDR3 is TGTGCCAGCAGTTTATCGGGGGGTAGGATTAGCACAGATACGCAGTATTTT.

The chain links TRBV4-2 to TRBJ1-2; the match to TRBD1 covers 10 bases. The CDR3 contains 17 residues. Trimming at V came to 3 bases and at J to 2 bases, leaving 9 bases not matched to a gene. The germline gives CDR1 LGHNA, CDR2 YNFKEQ. The CDR3 protein is CASSQTSGTGVNYGYTF. The CDR3 bases are TGTGCCAGCAGCCAGACCTCCGGGACAGGGGTGAACTATGGCTACACCTTC.

The V and J genes are TRBV9 and TRBJ2-3; 11 nucleotides line up with TRBD2. The CDR3 runs to 20 residues. V shed 3 bases and J 5 bases; nucleotides not matched to a gene: 20. Germline V lookup: CDR1 SGDLS, CDR2 YYNGEE. CDR3 sequence (DNA): TGTGCCAGCAGCGATTTAATGGGTGGAACTAGCGGGAGTTCTGAAGATACGCAGTATTTT. This translates into CASSDLMGGTSGSSEDTQYF.

The V call is TRBV30, the J call TRBJ2-5, with 7 bases matching TRBD2. Germline V lookup: CDR1 GTSNPN, CDR2 SVGIG (reference sequence). CDR3 size: 14 residues. The trim removed 3 bases at V and 5 bases at J, leaving 9 bases unmatched. Here the CDR3 reads CAWSRGVGDETQYF. CDR3 coding DNA: TGTGCCTGGAGCCGGGGGGTTGGAGACGAGACCCAGTACTTC.

The V call is TRBV15, the J call TRBJ1-1; 7 nucleotides line up with TRBD1. CDR1 is LNHNV, CDR2 YYDKDF, per germline (reference sequence). The junction had 3 bases not matched to a gene; V was cut back by 4 bases and J by 4 bases. The length of the CDR3 is 13 residues. The CDR3 DNA is TGTGCCACCAGCACAGGGGGGAGCACTGAAGCTTTCTTT. Its protein product is CATSTGGSTEAFF.